The 7 T cell receptor beta chains below all came from one sample that was sequenced in a study of T cell clusters in autoimmune cytopenias. Multiplex touch-down PCR amplified TRB using TRB-A and TRB-B pools in one tube. Each CDR3 protein gets one entry in TCRdb, which reprocessed the multiplex PCR reads and gives no DNA. The sample data list thousands of distinct CDR3 sequences. TRB was amplified from about 270 ng of peripheral blood genomic DNA per sample. The specimen was peripheral blood. All receptors derive from a human donor with an autoimmune cytopenia or autoimmune hepatitis (not recorded which).

This clonotype shows up as medium-sized by frequency. The rearrangement links TRBV11-1 to TRBJ1-4; TCRdb outputs TRBD1, but without DNA this stays unchecked. Germline V gene sequence: CDR1 SGHAT, CDR2 FQDESV (reference sequence). The CDR3 is 14 amino acids. CDR3 in amino acids: CASSFRQCREKLFF.

The CDR3 reads CASSLVTAIKDSPLHF. The chain is built from TRBV5-6 and TRBJ1-6. CDR3 length: 16 amino acids. Germline lookup yields CDR1 SGHDT and CDR2 YYEEEE.

Judged by frequency, this clonotype is medium-sized (0.01 to 0.1%). This chain links TRBV19 with TRBJ2-4; TCRdb names TRBD2, which stays unverified in the absence of DNA. The CDR3 has 13 residues. CDR1 LNHDA and CDR2 SQIVND come from the germline V gene (reference sequence). CDR3 region: CASSSGLGGDQYF.

The chain links TRBV30 to TRBJ2-3. Germline CDR1 GTSNPN, CDR2 SVGIG (reference sequence). The CDR3 spans 12 residues. CDR3: CAWGRSADTQYF.

This clonotype is medium-sized (0.01 to 0.1%) by frequency. The chain couples TRBV19 to TRBJ2-3. Germline V gene sequence: CDR1 LNHDA, CDR2 SQIVND (reference sequence). The CDR3 sequence is 16 residues long. This CDR3 is CASSIAPRRNTDTQYF.

This rearrangement joins TRBV29-1 to TRBJ2-7; TCRdb lists TRBD1, though no DNA is available to test this call. Germline CDR1 and CDR2: SQVTM and ANQGSEA. CDR3 length: 12 amino acids. CDR3 amino acids: CSVKQGISEQYF.

The rearrangement joins TRBV18 to TRBJ1-4; checking the TCRdb D call of TRBD1 is not possible without DNA. Per germline, CDR1 KGHSH and CDR2 LQKENI. The CDR3 covers 16 residues. The CDR3 here is CASSPTTGHRNEKLFF.